This paragraph reports one T cell receptor (beta chain). This entry belongs to a study of blood T cell repertoires in COVID-19. Symptom resolution, clearance, or two negative PCRs marked donors in Cohort 3 as recovered. The method was immunoSEQ multiplex PCR; TCRdb's version includes in-frame clones alone and lacks a portion of them. The table records a few hundred thousand clones, 85% to 90% of them present only once. The CDR3 sequence is 14 residues long. Between the trimmed V and J ends, which lost 10 bases and 1 base, there was a span of 16 bases. Germline CDR1 is ENHRY and CDR2 is SYGVKD. The sequence came from a man aged 25 to 45 who had recovered from COVID-19. The material sequenced was PBMCs or T cells enriched from blood (not recorded which). The chain recombines TRBV10-3 with TRBJ1-1; unclear D gene. CDR3 in DNA: TGTGCCACCCTCGGGCCGGGAAGGAACACTGAAGCTTTCTTT. This encodes CATLGPGRNTEAFF.